Listed below are T cell receptor beta chains from one sample, sequenced in a study of OX40 agonist ivuxolimab in advanced cancers. TCRdb's table, derived via immunoSEQ multiplex PCR, lists solely in-frame clones and lacks some. The table lists roughly 50,000 clones, 80% to 85% of them singletons, with about 7.2% in the top ten. The material sequenced was CD4+ or CD8+ T cells sorted from blood, taken in a trial of the OX40 agonist ivuxolimab. These receptors came from an adult with an advanced solid tumor such as melanoma, head and neck, liver or kidney cancer. CDR3s include the opening cysteine and the closing phenylalanine or tryptophan. The D gene is left open where the match is weak. Clone size, where shown, is once, few, many, or a class for clones that have expanded.

V,size,D,J,CDR3,DNA
TRBV4-3,.,.,TRBJ2-3,CASSPGGPGDTQYF,TGCGCCAGCAGTCCCGGGGGGCCGGGGGATACGCAGTATTTT
TRBV7-8,.,.,TRBJ1-1,CASSPEGQNLNTEAFF,TGTGCCAGCAGCCCTGAGGGCCAGAACTTGAACACTGAAGCTTTCTTT
TRBV18,.,.,TRBJ1-1,CASSPQANTEAFF,TGTGCCAGCTCACCACAAGCGAACACTGAAGCTTTCTTT
TRBV4-2,.,.,TRBJ1-2,CASSQDQPTPGHLSGYTF,TGTGCCAGCAGCCAAGATCAACCAACTCCGGGACATCTATCTGGCTACACCTTC
TRBV20-1,.,.,TRBJ2-7,CSAQKTYEQYF,TGCAGTGCGCAGAAGACCTACGAGCAGTACTTC
TRBV4-3,.,.,TRBJ2-1,CASSQDETGSGYNEQFF,TGCGCCAGCAGCCAAGACGAAACGGGCAGCGGCTACAATGAGCAGTTCTTC
TRBV5-5,.,.,TRBJ2-7,CASSLTSTYEQYF,TGTGCCAGCAGCCTGACTAGTACCTACGAGCAGTACTTC
TRBV7-6,.,TRBD2,TRBJ2-1,CASSLGRRAGGLSFNEQFF,TGTGCCAGCAGCTTAGGTCGACGAGCGGGAGGGCTGTCGTTCAATGAGCAGTTCTTC
TRBV9,.,.,TRBJ2-3,CASSVLGGADTQYF,TGTGCCAGCAGCGTACTGGGGGGAGCAGATACGCAGTATTTT
TRBV5-1,.,TRBD1,TRBJ1-4,CASSTTGVSGKLFF,TGCGCCAGCAGCACTACAGGGGTTTCGGGAAAACTGTTTTTT
TRBV19,once,TRBD1,TRBJ1-4,CASSRTGNRGEKLFF,TGTGCCAGTAGCAGGACAGGGAATCGAGGTGAAAAACTGTTTTTT